This is a list of T cell receptor beta chains from one sample in a study of control samples from healthy donors and cancer patients. This table comes from immunoSEQ multiplex PCR, and its TCRdb copy is limited to in-frame clones, with some not included. The sample yields some 130,000 clones, approximately 90% seen once. Sample: blood. These receptors were collected from a young man in good health. CDR3s leave out the opening cysteine and the closing phenylalanine or tryptophan.

>TRBV2|TRBJ1-1
ASSDFRLRETEAF
>TRBV5-1|TRBJ1-1
ASSLVSWGRPNTEAF
>TRBV6-5|TRBJ1-2
ASSYRDRGYGYT
>TRBV7-3|TRBJ1-6
ASRSGGTNNSPLH
>TRBV11-2|TRBJ1-2
ASSLDRTSPYGYT
>TRBV7-6|TRBJ2-7
ASSLRDSSYEQY
>TRBV30|TRBJ1-1
AWSLPHQILNTEAF
>TRBV9|TRBJ2-7
ASSVGGDGLTYEQY
>TRBV29-1|TRBJ1-2
SVRDRDGYGYT
>TRBV9|TRBJ2-6
ASSVVRGSGANVLT
>TRBV18|TRBJ1-1
ASSPSPTGSTEAF
>TRBV5-1|TRBJ2-1
ASSLDRTEYNEQF
>TRBV5-4|TRBJ2-2
ASSSPGQGVPGELF
>TRBV12-3/TRBV12-4|TRBJ2-1
ASSPDRYNEQF
>TRBV3-1/TRBV3-2|TRBJ2-3
ASSRDSLSTDTQY
>TRBV19|TRBJ2-2
ASSIARDAGELF
>TRBV4-1|TRBJ1-6
ASSQDPARTDHSPLH